This TCR beta chain derives from a study of T cell responses to AZD1222 COVID-19 vaccine. Study-wide context: Pooled in the analysis were second doses at about 4 or about 12 weeks.

The study, taken as a whole, reports: White British donors predominated, females outnumbered males, and clonal diversity was possibly underestimated. Repertoire sampling happened only post peak T cell response. As reported, nearly half of all spike-specific TCRs target variant regions that are unmutated.

CDR1 and CDR2 (germline): LGHDT, YNNKEL (reference sequence). The CDR3 contains 16 residues. Trimming shortened V by 6 bases and J by 1 base, and 15 bases separated the two germline ends. Regarding this clone: Its antigen is unidentified.

TCRdb's copy holds only in-frame clones and misses some; the assay was immunoSEQ multiplex PCR. The table records over 85,000 clones, roughly 92% of them present only once. The sequencing here drew on peripheral blood, taken on day 0 of AZD1222 vaccination. The chain joins TRBV3-1 (or the pseudogene TRBV3-2) to TRBJ2-2, with D perhaps being TRBD1 or TRBD2 (5 bases each). The sequence derives from an adult in good health. The CDR3 region is CASRANGAGNTGELFF. In DNA form, the CDR3 reads TGTGCCAGCAGAGCCAACGGGGCGGGGAACACCGGGGAGCTGTTTTTT.